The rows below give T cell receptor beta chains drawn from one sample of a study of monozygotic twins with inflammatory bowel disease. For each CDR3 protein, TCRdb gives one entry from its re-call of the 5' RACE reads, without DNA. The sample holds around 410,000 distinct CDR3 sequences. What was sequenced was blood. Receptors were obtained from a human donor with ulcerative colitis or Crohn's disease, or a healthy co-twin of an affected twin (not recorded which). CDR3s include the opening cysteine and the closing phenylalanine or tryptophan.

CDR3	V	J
CSVETGGADTQYF	TRBV29-1	TRBJ2-3
CASSPGTIVTDTQYF	TRBV9	TRBJ2-3
CASSLSKGGDEQFF	TRBV28	TRBJ2-1
CASSQRQVTPLHF	TRBV3-1	TRBJ1-6
CSASTGTGELFF	TRBV20-1	TRBJ2-2
CASSKGVVYEQYF	TRBV18	TRBJ2-7
CASSVTTGGITEAFF	TRBV9	TRBJ1-1
CASSGDSHLYRGYTF	TRBV27	TRBJ1-2
CASSLGQTNTEAFF	TRBV12-3/TRBV12-4	TRBJ1-1
CASRSGGEKLFF	TRBV10-3	TRBJ1-4
CASSRVRTGGNYGYTF	TRBV6-1	TRBJ1-2
CSVEIAGRAYEQYF	TRBV29-1	TRBJ2-7
CASSYSVLGNTIYF	TRBV6-6	TRBJ1-3
CASSLAGSPLHF	TRBV7-2	TRBJ1-6
CARGTAQETQYF	TRBV2	TRBJ2-5
CAWGASSSTDTQYF	TRBV30	TRBJ2-3
CAGKGQQNTEAFF	TRBV6-6	TRBJ1-1
CASSPGTRGEKLFF	TRBV7-2	TRBJ1-4
CASSPSRGSGELFF	TRBV18	TRBJ2-2
CAIGGTGGLNEQFF	TRBV10-3	TRBJ2-1
CSAGVLAGGKNNEQFF	TRBV20-1	TRBJ2-1
CASTAAGLVAGELFF	TRBV28	TRBJ2-2